These 21 T cell receptor beta chains were all obtained from the same sample, sequenced in a study of blood T cell repertoires in COVID-19. The repertoire was sequenced with immunoSEQ multiplex PCR; TCRdb's copy has only in-frame clones and lacks some. The top ten hold about 6.2% of the sample, which has around 200,000 clones, approximately 87% seen once. Material: peripheral blood. The receptors come from a man aged 60-69 years who had recovered from COVID-19.

To note about this clone: Since no conserved phenylalanine or tryptophan closes the CDR3, a read error is the likely cause. It is unclear where the CDR3 begins or ends on the DNA, so no DNA is shown, and the CDR3 is as TCRdb lists it. The J gene is TRBJ1-1, the V gene TRBV28; the DNA was not compared with TRBD1, the D call given in the table. In germline, CDR1 is MDHEN, CDR2 SYDVKM. The CDR3 comprises 11 residues, both ends counted. CDR3 region: CASSSGDDSQG.

The chain couples TRBV14 to TRBJ1-2, with D possibly matching TRBD1 (5 bases). Per the germline V gene, CDR1 is SGHDN and CDR2 is FVKESK. The length of the CDR3 is 11 residues. V was shortened by 1 base and J by 11 bases, with 8 bases between the two germline ends. CDR3 sequence reads: CASSQVGTYTF. The CDR3 region has the DNA TGTGCCAGCAGCCAAGTCGGGACTTACACCTTC.

This clone was observed once. The chain carries TRBV12-3 or TRBV12-4 and TRBJ1-1; D unresolved. The ends were cut back, 3 bases at V and 1 base at J, with 6 bases in the middle. The CDR3 contains 13 residues. CDR3 DNA sequence: TGTGCCAGCAGTTTCCAGGCGAACACTGAAGCTTTCTTT. It specifies CASSFQANTEAFF.

A single count supports this clone. This chain uses TRBV6-1 with TRBJ1-1, with D possibly matching TRBD1 (5 bases). The V end lost 4 bases, the J end lost 1 base, and 22 bases lay between the germline ends. Germline loops: CDR1 MNHNS, CDR2 SASEGT. This CDR3 region has 18 residues. CDR3 amino acids: CASSGAWRQSGGNTEAFF. Written as DNA, the CDR3 is TGTGCCAGCAGTGGCGCGTGGCGACAGTCGGGGGGGAACACTGAAGCTTTCTTT.

This clone has just a few counts. This sequence joins TRBV6-5 and TRBJ2-2; 7 nucleotides match TRBD1. This CDR3 contains 15 residues. Germline V gives CDR1 MNHEY, CDR2 SVGAGI. The J segment lost 7 bases and the V segment lost 6 bases, leaving 11 bases of the junction unmatched. CDR3 amino acids: CASRSVGGEVGELFF. The DNA for the CDR3 is TGTGCCAGCAGGAGCGTAGGGGGCGAGGTCGGGGAGCTGTTTTTT.

The chain carries TRBV5-1 and TRBJ2-7; weak D call: TRBD1 (6 bases). Germline V gene sequence: CDR1 SGHRS, CDR2 YFSETQ. The CDR3 covers 14 residues. Trimming left V 4 bases short and J 3 bases short, with 14 bases between. CDR3 in amino acids: CASSLGTLHYEQYF. CDR3 DNA sequence: TGCGCCAGCAGCCTCGGGACACTTCACTACGAGCAGTACTTC. Full variable domain (rest looked up from reference TRBV5-1 and TRBJ2-7): KAGVTQTPRYLIKTRGQQVTLSCSPISGHRSVSWYQQTPGQGLQFLFEYFSETQRNKGNFPGRFSGRQFSNSRSEMNVSTLELGDSALYLCASSLGTLHYEQYFGPGTRLTVT.

The chain combines TRBV25-1 with TRBJ1-1, with a possible D match to TRBD1 (6 bases). CDR1 and CDR2 from the germline V gene are MGHDK and SYGVNS. The CDR3 contains 14 residues. With 4 bases removed from V and 4 bases from J, the gap between germline ends came to 13 bases. The CDR3: CASSGTGIATEAFF. CDR3 DNA: TGTGCCAGCAGTGGAACAGGGATCGCCACTGAAGCTTTCTTT.

The chain has TRBV7-9 and TRBJ1-2, with a possible D match to TRBD1 (6 bases). The CDR3 covers 12 residues. CDR1 is SEHNR and CDR2 is FQNEAQ in the germline V gene (reference sequence). The V and J ends lost 5 bases and 3 bases respectively, with 7 bases between them. The CDR3 DNA follows: TGTGCCAGCAGCGCAGGGGACTATGGCTACACCTTC. Protein: CASSAGDYGYTF.

The chain employs TRBV24-1 and TRBJ2-1; perhaps TRBD2 as D (5 bases). Trimming pared 7 bases from V and 9 bases from J, leaving 15 bases between. The CDR3 spans 13 residues. Per germline, CDR1 KGHDR and CDR2 SFDVKD. CDR3 sequence reads: CATSGMWFTEQFF. In nucleotides, the CDR3 is TGTGCCACCAGCGGGATGTGGTTCACTGAGCAGTTCTTC.

This chain links TRBV7-6 with TRBJ1-3, with D unresolved. This CDR3 is built from 18 residues. V lost 1 base and J 0 bases, leaving 16 bases between the germline ends. Germline CDR1 reads SGHVS; CDR2 reads FNYEAQ. CDR3 nucleotide sequence: TGTGCCAGCAGCTTAGGGGTGATGGGCCGAGTCTCTGGAAACACCATATATTTT. Translated, it gives CASSLGVMGRVSGNTIYF.

The chain has TRBV3-1 (or the pseudogene TRBV3-2) and TRBJ2-7; D is perhaps TRBD2 (5 bases). With 4 bases removed from V and 6 bases from J, the gap between germline ends came to 16 bases. Germline V gene lookup returns CDR1 LGHDT and CDR2 YNNKEL (reference sequence). The CDR3 spans 14 residues. For the CDR3, the DNA is TGTGCCAGCAGCCCCAGCGGTCCCTTTGGCGAGCAGTACTTC. This translates into CASSPSGPFGEQYF.

The V call is TRBV3-1 (or the pseudogene TRBV3-2), the J call TRBJ1-1; D perhaps matches TRBD1 (5 bases). The CDR3 length is 14 residues. The V end was cut by 4 bases, the J end by 3 bases, with 12 bases between. Germline-derived CDR1 and CDR2 are LGHDT and YNNKEL (reference sequence). Here the CDR3 reads CASSPGTGHTEAFF. Written as DNA, the CDR3 is TGTGCCAGCAGCCCAGGTACAGGCCACACTGAAGCTTTCTTT.

The chain has TRBV19 and TRBJ1-1; 7 bases match TRBD1. Germline values: CDR1 LNHDA, CDR2 SQIVND (reference sequence). The trim removed 3 bases at V and 11 bases at J, leaving 6 bases unmatched. This CDR3 spans 12 amino acids. The CDR3, as DNA: TGTGCCAGTAGTATTTTTACAGGGGTTGCTTTCTTT. It is translated as CASSIFTGVAFF.

This chain connects TRBV19 to TRBJ1-2; D uncertain. CDR1 and CDR2 from the germline V gene are LNHDA and SQIVND (reference sequence). This CDR3 is 14 amino acids long. The V and J ends lost 1 base and 8 bases respectively, with 14 bases between them. Written as DNA, the CDR3 is TGTGCCAGTAGTATAGGCGCGGCGGGTATCGGCTACACCTTC. This translates into CASSIGAAGIGYTF.

The chain joins TRBV9 to TRBJ1-1; D is perhaps TRBD1 (6 bases). Germline CDR1 reads SGDLS; CDR2 reads YYNGEE. Trimming stripped 3 bases from V and 0 bases from J, with 9 bases between. The CDR3 contains 14 residues. CDR3 residues: CASSGTGLNTEAFF. The CDR3 DNA sequence: TGTGCCAGCAGCGGTACAGGGTTGAACACTGAAGCTTTCTTT.

J is TRBJ1-4 and V is TRBV4-2; 12 bases line up with TRBD1. The CDR3 runs to 17 residues. CDR1 and CDR2 from the germline V gene are LGHNA and YNFKEQ. V lost 0 bases, J lost 8 bases, and 7 bases stayed unmatched. In DNA form, the CDR3 reads TGTGCCAGCAGCCAAGACCCGGGACAGGGGGCGCGAGAAAAACTGTTTTTT. Amino acid sequence: CASSQDPGQGAREKLFF.

The chain uses TRBV12-5 and TRBJ2-3, with 8 positions matching TRBD2. The CDR3 totals 16 residues. Losses at the gene ends were 9 bases for V and 0 bases for J; bases not matched to a gene: 11. Per germline, CDR1 LGHNT and CDR2 FRNRAP. The CDR3 loop reads CASVLTSGVSTDTQYF. Written as DNA, the CDR3 is TGTGCTAGCGTTCTTACTAGCGGAGTTAGCACAGATACGCAGTATTTT.

This chain joins TRBV24-1 and TRBJ1-5, with 8 bases that match TRBD1. CDR1 and CDR2 (germline): KGHDR, SFDVKD. The junction had 8 bases not matched to a gene; V was cut back by 4 bases and J by 7 bases. CDR3 length: 15 amino acids. CDR3 region: CATSDNRQGPQPQHF. The CDR3 DNA reads as TGTGCCACCAGTGACAATAGACAGGGGCCGCAGCCCCAGCATTTT.

This clone has a single count. The chain employs TRBV6-1 and TRBJ1-3; 8 nucleotides line up with TRBD1. CDR1 MNHNS and CDR2 SASEGT come from the germline V gene. The CDR3 runs 15 residues. J lost 4 bases, V lost 6 bases, and 8 bases had no gene match. The CDR3 loop is CASRKETGEGNTIYF. For the CDR3, the DNA is TGTGCCAGCAGGAAAGAGACAGGGGAAGGAAACACCATATATTTT.

The V call is TRBV7-6, the J call TRBJ2-2, with 9 bases lining up with TRBD2. CDR1 and CDR2 (germline): SGHVS, FNYEAQ. The CDR3 has 16 residues. The V gene end was trimmed by 5 bases and the J gene end by 4 bases; junction bases not matched to a gene: 8. The CDR3 here is CASSALTSGVTGELFF. The CDR3, as DNA: TGTGCCAGCAGCGCCCTGACTAGCGGCGTCACCGGGGAGCTGTTTTTT.

This chain links TRBV7-9 with TRBJ2-3, with TRBD1 identical over 9 bases. The V gene end was trimmed by 5 bases and the J gene end by 5 bases; junction bases not matched to a gene: 5. The CDR3 is 14 amino acids. CDR1 SEHNR and CDR2 FQNEAQ come from the germline V gene (reference sequence). Here the CDR3 DNA reads TGTGCCAGCAGCACGGGACAGGGTAAAGATACGCAGTATTTT. Amino acids: CASSTGQGKDTQYF. Full variable domain (outside the CDR3, taken from reference TRBV7-9 and TRBJ2-3): DTGVSQNPRHKITKRGQNVTFRCDPISEHNRLYWYRQTLGQGPEFLTYFQNEAQLEKSRLLSDRFSAERPKGSFSTLEIQRTEQGDSAMYLCASSTGQGKDTQYFGPGTRLTVL.